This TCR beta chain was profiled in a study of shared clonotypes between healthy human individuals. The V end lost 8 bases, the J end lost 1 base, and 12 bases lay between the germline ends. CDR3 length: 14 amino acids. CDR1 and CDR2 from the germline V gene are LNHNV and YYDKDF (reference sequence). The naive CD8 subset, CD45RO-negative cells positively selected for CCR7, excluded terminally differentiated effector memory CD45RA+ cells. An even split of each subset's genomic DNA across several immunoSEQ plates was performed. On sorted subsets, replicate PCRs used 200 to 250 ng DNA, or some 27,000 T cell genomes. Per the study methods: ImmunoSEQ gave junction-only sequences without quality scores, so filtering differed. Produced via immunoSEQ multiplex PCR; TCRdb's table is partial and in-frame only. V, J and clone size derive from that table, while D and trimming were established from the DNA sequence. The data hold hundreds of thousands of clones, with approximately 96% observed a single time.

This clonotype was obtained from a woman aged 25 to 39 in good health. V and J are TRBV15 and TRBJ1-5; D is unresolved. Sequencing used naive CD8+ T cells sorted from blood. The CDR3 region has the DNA TGTGCCACCGACGAAGGTGTGAGCAATCAGCCCCAGCATTTT. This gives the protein CATDEGVSNQPQHF.